This T cell receptor beta chain stems from a study of control samples from healthy donors and cancer patients. TCRdb's copy holds only in-frame clones and misses some; the assay was immunoSEQ multiplex PCR. The sample has about 150,000 clones, roughly 93% seen once. V gave up 0 bases and J gave up 5 bases, with 17 bases separating them. Germline V lookup: CDR1 SGDLS, CDR2 YYNGEE. This CDR3 is 16 amino acids long. The chain carries TRBV9 and TRBJ2-5, with D possibly matching TRBD2 (7 bases). The sample consisted of blood. This receptor was obtained from a man between 45 and 60 years old in good health. The CDR3 reads CASSVGGRGVSETQYF. CDR3 DNA sequence: TGTGCCAGCAGCGTAGGAGGGAGGGGGGTTTCGGAGACCCAGTACTTC.